The following is a T cell receptor (beta chain) sequence with its context. TCRdb re-derived calls from the RT-PCR reads in MiXCR, one entry per CDR3 protein. The table includes almost 700,000 distinct CDR3 sequences, approximately 14% detected once. CDR3 length: 18 amino acids. Deletions cut 3 bases from V and 6 bases from J, with 24 bases between. Germline assignment: CDR1 LGHNA and CDR2 YNFKEQ. The receptor was isolated from a female donor in good health, serving as a healthy control. The chain employs TRBV4-2 and TRBJ2-1; D possibly corresponds to TRBD1 (6 bases). The source material was memory CD4+ T cells from blood. This CDR3 reads CASSHLSPGHLGGNEQFF. CDR3 nucleotides: TGTGCCAGCAGCCATCTCTCCCCGGGACACCTTGGTGGCAATGAGCAGTTCTTC.